This TCR beta chain was identified during a study of somatic reversion in DOCK8 deficiency (dated by TCRdb to the early 2020s). Concerning the study at large: The study compared T cell receptor beta repertoires of DOCK8-deficient patients, DOCK8-revertant patients and healthy volunteers. The study set out to investigate how, in DOCK8 deficiency, somatic reversion of pathogenic DOCK8 variants alters lymphocyte differentiation and function. DOCK8-deficient patients in the study had been reported previously.

Reading the germline V gene gives CDR1 SNHLY and CDR2 FYNNEI. The CDR3 goes from the cysteine to the phenylalanine over 15 residues. Just the 45-base CDR3 DNA is kept, in frame starting at base 1. At the junction V is shortened by 0 bases and J by 1 base, with 9 bases in between. Healthy control blood was obtained from volunteer donors provided by blood services in Australia and France. For the TCR repertoire analysis, genomic DNA was extracted either from whole blood samples or from PBMCs. Libraries were prepared through multiplex PCR. One-step amplicon PCR with EuroClonality-NGS primers was used to generate TRB libraries from around 92 ng genomic DNA. TRB amplicons were sequenced on Illumina MiSeq instruments with 2 x 250 bp version 2 chemistry. In the authors' own workflow: IMGT/HighV-QUEST was used for primary TRB sequence analysis and V(D)J annotation. Once nonfunctional clones had been removed and the data downsampled for comparisons between samples, VDJtools was used to evaluate repertoire diversity and composition. TCRdb reprocessing: public reads trimmed at Q25 with fastp, clones called with MiXCR, in-frame beta chains kept. Each record represents a unique CDR3 protein, reported with the most common genes and DNA among its rows. TCRdb assigned the V and J calls; the authors' analysis was not used. For this sample there are some 4,100 distinct CDR3 sequences; 24% appear just once. Of the sample, about 8.9% is held by the ten largest clones.

Overall study outcomes, separate from this receptor: The methods did not state, for each individual sample, whether the source material was whole blood or PBMCs.

Comment on this clonotype: There is no known antigen for this receptor. There are no base qualities to consult, and no much larger clone falls within one base.

Recombination joined TRBV2 with TRBJ1-1, with a tentative D gene TRBD1 over 5 matching bases. The TCR sequence derives from a human donor in good health. Input material: peripheral blood. The CDR3 region has the sequence CASSEARQGNTEAFF. DNA sequence: TGTGCCAGCAGTGAAGCGCGGCAGGGGAACACTGAAGCTTTCTTT.